The 27 T cell receptor beta chains presented below share a single source sample, sequenced in a study of cytomegalovirus exposure and HLA in healthy donors. In the PCR, 60 Vbeta and 13 Jbeta primers were used. The repertoire was sequenced with immunoSEQ multiplex PCR; TCRdb's copy has only in-frame clones and lacks some. The table includes 100,000 or so clones, 76% detected once. Sequenced: PBMCs. Source of these receptors: a man aged 35-49 years in good health and CMV-seronegative.

The rearrangement links TRBV7-6 to TRBJ1-1, with D hard to call. The CDR3 length is 15 residues. Germline CDR1 SGHVS, CDR2 FNYEAQ. The V gene lost 0 bases and the J gene lost 5 bases, with 13 bases spanning the gap. This CDR3 is CASSLAQEGVTEAFF. CDR3 DNA sequence: TGTGCCAGCAGCTTAGCCCAGGAGGGAGTTACTGAAGCTTTCTTT.

This clone has more than one count but fewer than ten. The junction departs from the called germline gene at one end, perhaps through a read error. The chain combines TRBV7-9 with TRBJ1-2; 9 positions match TRBD1. This CDR3 region has 14 residues. The V gene's germline CDR1 is SEHNR and CDR2 FQNEAQ (reference sequence). The CDR3 loop is CSSSSGTGLYGYTF. Written as DNA, the CDR3 is TGTTCCAGCAGTTCCGGGACAGGGCTCTATGGCTACACCTTC.

This chain links TRBV18 with TRBJ1-2, with D hard to call. Germline assignment: CDR1 KGHSH and CDR2 LQKENI. The CDR3 is 14 residues long. Trimming left V 0 bases short and J 6 bases short, with 11 bases between. The CDR3 sequence is CASSPPARKDGYTF. The CDR3 coding sequence is TGTGCCAGCTCACCACCCGCCAGGAAAGATGGCTACACCTTC.

The chain joins TRBV5-4 to TRBJ1-6; 7 positions match TRBD1. Losses at the gene ends were 2 bases for V and 6 bases for J; bases not matched to a gene: 8. This CDR3 comprises 16 residues. Germline CDR1 reads SGHNT; CDR2 reads YYREEE (reference sequence). The CDR3 loop is CASSFRSGTANSPLHF. The CDR3 DNA follows: TGTGCCAGCAGCTTCCGATCCGGGACAGCTAATTCACCCCTCCACTTT.

This clone turned up a few times. This chain uses TRBV10-1 with TRBJ1-2; 7 nucleotides line up with TRBD1. CDR1 is WNHNN, CDR2 SYGVQD, per germline (reference sequence). The CDR3 runs 13 residues. V dropped 5 bases and J dropped 8; count of bases not matched to a gene: 8. The CDR3 DNA follows: TGCGCCAGCAGTTCCGACAGGGTCGACGGCTACACCTTC. Amino acid sequence: CASSSDRVDGYTF.

V usage is TRBV5-4 and J usage is TRBJ1-6, with 8 bases lining up with TRBD1. The CDR3 extends over 17 amino acids. The germline V gene encodes CDR1 SGHNT and CDR2 YYREEE (reference sequence). The V segment lost 3 bases and the J segment 7 bases; nucleotides outside the gene matches: 12. CDR3 amino acids: CASSSALGQGGNSPLHF. CDR3 sequence (DNA): TGTGCCAGCAGCTCGGCTCTTGGACAGGGCGGGAATTCACCCCTCCACTTT.

The chain joins TRBV7-8 to TRBJ1-2; D may be TRBD1 (6 bases). The CDR3 is 12 amino acids. V lost 5 bases to trimming and J lost 7 bases, with 11 bases between them. Germline V gives CDR1 SGHVS, CDR2 FQNEAQ. The CDR3 sequence is CASSIDRSGYTF. CDR3 DNA: TGTGCCAGCAGCATCGACAGGTCTGGCTACACCTTC.

The J gene is TRBJ2-3, the V gene TRBV7-8, with 10 bases identical to TRBD1. The ends lost 3 bases at V and 6 bases at J; junction bases unmatched: 9. The CDR3 has 16 amino acids. Per the germline V gene, CDR1 is SGHVS and CDR2 is FQNEAQ. The CDR3 sequence: CASSFPGQGEWDTQYF. CDR3 nucleotides: TGTGCCAGCAGCTTCCCCGGACAGGGGGAATGGGATACGCAGTATTTT.

The gene calls are TRBV15 and TRBJ1-6; weak D call: TRBD1 (5 bases). Per germline, CDR1 LNHNV and CDR2 YYDKDF (reference sequence). The ends were cut back, 3 bases at V and 10 bases at J, with 13 bases in the middle. The CDR3 sequence is 14 residues long. Written as DNA, the CDR3 is TGTGCCACCAGCAGGCAGGGTGGCGGATCACCCCTCCACTTT. The encoded protein is CATSRQGGGSPLHF.

The CDR3 sequence: CASSSPGQGLSSYNSPLHF. The CDR3 DNA reads TGTGCCAGCAGTTCCCCGGGACAGGGGTTAAGTTCCTATAATTCACCCCTCCACTTT. The V call is TRBV28, the J call TRBJ1-6; 10 bases agree with TRBD1. This CDR3 contains 19 residues. Germline V gene sequence: CDR1 MDHEN, CDR2 SYDVKM. V gave up 4 bases and J gave up 1 base; unmatched junction bases: 10.

V gene TRBV12-5 combines with J gene TRBJ2-5; unclear D gene. The V end lost 1 base, the J end lost 7 bases, and 7 bases lay between the germline ends. Germline V CDR1 and CDR2: LGHNT, FRNRAP. The CDR3 contains 12 residues. This CDR3 reads CASGLDQATQYF. The CDR3, as DNA: TGTGCTAGTGGTTTGGACCAGGCGACCCAGTACTTC.

On this clone itself: A junction boundary mismatches the germline segment, possibly from a read error. The chain employs TRBV6-6 and TRBJ2-7, with D possibly matching TRBD1 (6 bases). Germline V gene data show CDR1 as MNHNY and CDR2 as SVGAGI (reference sequence). The CDR3 has 14 amino acids. This CDR3 is CASSFLTGNHEQHF. CDR3 DNA sequence: TGTGCCAGCAGTTTTCTCACAGGGAATCACGAGCAGCACTTC.

The chain links TRBV6-5 to TRBJ2-7, with TRBD1 as a possible D gene (6 bases). CDR1 and CDR2 from the germline V gene are MNHEY and SVGAGI. The CDR3 is made up of 15 amino acids. The V end was cut by 0 bases, the J end by 3 bases, with 12 bases between. CDR3 sequence: CASSYSTQGSYEQYF. The CDR3 DNA is TGTGCCAGCAGTTACTCGACCCAGGGGAGCTACGAGCAGTACTTC.

This chain connects TRBV7-9 to TRBJ1-2; D perhaps matches TRBD1 (5 bases). This CDR3 region has 11 residues. CDR1 SEHNR and CDR2 FQNEAQ come from the germline V gene (reference sequence). V was clipped by 8 bases and J by 8 bases, with 12 bases between them. CDR3 DNA: TGTGCCAGCGAGACCGGGGGAGGCTACACCTTC. Amino acids: CASETGGGYTF.

The chain couples TRBV9 to TRBJ1-1; no definite D call. The germline gives CDR1 SGDLS, CDR2 YYNGEE. The CDR3 is 13 residues long. The V and J ends lost 2 bases and 7 bases respectively, with 12 bases between them. The chain's CDR3 is CASSVRVIGEAFF. DNA for the CDR3: TGTGCCAGCAGCGTCCGTGTTATCGGTGAAGCTTTCTTT.

This rearrangement joins TRBV5-8 to TRBJ2-2, with TRBD2 identical over 8 bases. V lost 3 bases, J lost 3 bases, and 7 bases stayed unmatched. CDR3 length equals 16 residues. The V gene's germline CDR1 is SGHTS and CDR2 YDEGEE. The CDR3 DNA reads as TGTGCCAGCAGCTCCATGGCGGGGGGCTACACCGGGGAGCTGTTTTTT. Its protein is CASSSMAGGYTGELFF.

The chain links TRBV9 to TRBJ2-2, with 7 bases aligning to TRBD2. CDR3 length: 16 amino acids. Germline V gene sequence: CDR1 SGDLS, CDR2 YYNGEE. The junction had 11 bases not matched to a gene; V was cut back by 0 bases and J by 9 bases. CDR3 DNA sequence: TGTGCCAGCAGCGTAGAGGGGCTTGGGAGGGGCCGGGAGCTGTTTTTT. Its protein product is CASSVEGLGRGRELFF.

The chain uses TRBV6-5 and TRBJ1-5, with 7 bases identical to TRBD1. Losses at the gene ends were 2 bases for V and 5 bases for J; bases not matched to a gene: 3. This CDR3 is 14 amino acids long. Per germline, CDR1 MNHEY and CDR2 SVGAGI. CDR3 bases: TGTGCCAGCAGTTACAGGGACAGCCATCAGCCCCAGCATTTT. This sequence encodes CASSYRDSHQPQHF.

The J gene is TRBJ2-5, the V gene TRBV9, with 7 bases matching TRBD2. The DNA end lines up better with TRBJ2-7; the J call may be wrong. Per germline, CDR1 SGDLS and CDR2 YYNGEE. CDR3 length: 14 residues. CDR3 in DNA: TGTGCCAGCAGCGTCGCGGGGGAAGCCTACGAGCAGTACTTC. Translated, it gives CASSVAGEAYEQYF.

The chain joins TRBV7-2 to TRBJ2-3; D unresolved. CDR1 is SGHTA and CDR2 is FQGNSA in the germline V gene. The CDR3 covers 13 residues. V lost 5 bases to trimming and J lost 2 bases, with 8 bases between them. The CDR3 region has the DNA TGTGCCAGCAGCCCCAGGAACACAGATACGCAGTATTTT. It codes for CASSPRNTDTQYF.

The rearrangement links TRBV27 to TRBJ2-1; 8 bases line up with TRBD1. Germline V gene sequence: CDR1 MNHEY, CDR2 SMNVEV (reference sequence). This CDR3 contains 16 residues. The trim removed 2 bases at V and 4 bases at J, leaving 7 bases unmatched. Here the CDR3 reads CASSLPTGGIYNEQFF. The CDR3 coding sequence is TGTGCCAGCAGTTTACCAACAGGGGGGATTTACAATGAGCAGTTCTTC.

V and J are TRBV5-1 and TRBJ2-2; tentatively, D is TRBD1 (6 bases). The germline CDR1 and CDR2 sequences are SGHRS and YFSETQ. Trimming removed 1 base from V and 5 bases from J, with 12 bases in between. CDR3 size: 15 residues. The CDR3: CASSLSQGETGELFF. For the CDR3, the DNA is TGCGCCAGCAGCTTGTCACAGGGAGAGACCGGGGAGCTGTTTTTT. The full variable domain, in which reference TRBV5-1 and TRBJ2-2 provide the parts outside the CDR3, is KAGVTQTPRYLIKTRGQQVTLSCSPISGHRSVSWYQQTPGQGLQFLFEYFSETQRNKGNFPGRFSGRQFSNSRSEMNVSTLELGDSALYLCASSLSQGETGELFFGEGSRLTVL.

The J gene is TRBJ2-7, the V gene TRBV7-2, with TRBD1 identical over 10 bases. The CDR3 is 15 residues long. The germline gives CDR1 SGHTA, CDR2 FQGNSA. V shed 1 base and J 0 bases; nucleotides not matched to a gene: 0. In DNA form, the CDR3 reads TGTGCCAGCAGCTTAGGGACAGGGGGCTCCTACGAGCAGTACGTC. It yields the protein CASSLGTGGSYEQYV.

The chain joins TRBV6-5 to TRBJ1-1, with D tentatively TRBD1 (6 bases). Germline CDR1 is MNHEY and CDR2 is SVGAGI. The V end was cut by 2 bases, the J end by 2 bases, with 12 bases between. This CDR3 comprises 15 residues. CDR3 region: CASSYGAGTNTEAFF. Written as DNA, the CDR3 is TGTGCCAGCAGTTACGGTGCTGGGACAAACACTGAAGCTTTCTTT.

This clone was seen a few times. V gene TRBV5-1 combines with J gene TRBJ2-7; D perhaps matches TRBD1 (6 bases). From germline, CDR1 is SGHRS and CDR2 YFSETQ. V lost 2 bases, J lost 2 bases, and 11 bases lay in between. The CDR3 sequence is 14 residues long. Written as DNA, the CDR3 is TGCGCCAGCAGCTTAACGACAGGAGCCTACGAGCAGTACTTC. As protein: CASSLTTGAYEQYF.

This clone showed up just a few times. Here the CDR3 DNA reads TGTGCCAGCAGCCTTCAGGGGGCACCAGATACGCAGTATTTT. Translated, it gives CASSLQGAPDTQYF. The V call is TRBV6-6, the J call TRBJ2-3; 8 bases match TRBD1. V was pared by 6 bases and J by 4 bases, with 6 bases of the junction left unmatched. CDR1 is MNHNY, CDR2 SVGAGI, per germline (reference sequence). This CDR3 is built from 14 residues.

There are a few counts of this clone. The chain couples TRBV5-1 to TRBJ2-1, with TRBD1 matching 11 bases. Germline-derived CDR1 and CDR2 are SGHRS and YFSETQ. The CDR3 is 14 amino acids. The V gene end was trimmed by 3 bases and the J gene end by 6 bases; junction bases not matched to a gene: 2. CDR3 DNA: TGCGCCAGCAGCTGGGGGACAGGGGGCAATGAGCAGTTCTTC. The encoded protein is CASSWGTGGNEQFF.